The rows below give T cell receptor beta chains drawn from one sample of a study of blood T cell repertoires in COVID-19. Here immunoSEQ multiplex PCR was the method, and the copy in TCRdb shows in-frame clones only, minus some. The repertoire holds 10,000 to 15,000 clones, about 89% seen once, with about 22% in the top ten. The sample taken for sequencing was peripheral blood. The source is a woman aged 55-75 years with active COVID-19. CDR3s include the opening cysteine and the closing phenylalanine or tryptophan. The D gene is left open where the match is weak. Clone sizes are given selectively: once, few, many, or a class where the clone is expanded.

cdr3_nt cdr3_aa d_call v_call clone_size j_call
TGTGCCAGCAGTGAGCCGGGGACAGGGGTATTACCCCTCCACTTT CASSEPGTGVLPLHF TRBD1 TRBV6-6 . TRBJ1-6
TGTGCCAGCAGTTACTCTATGACAGGGCGCAATCGGCCCCAGCATTTT CASSYSMTGRNRPQHF TRBD1 TRBV6-5 . TRBJ1-5
TGTGCCAGCACGGGGGGCGCGGATGGCTACACCTTC CASTGGADGYTF . TRBV6-5 . TRBJ1-2
TGTGCCAGCAGCTCTGGAGGGTCGAACACTGAAGCTTTCTTT CASSSGGSNTEAFF . TRBV5-4 . TRBJ1-1
TGTGCCAGTACCGGACTAGCGGGTTCCTACAATGAGCAGTTCTTC CASTGLAGSYNEQFF TRBD2 TRBV19 . TRBJ2-1
TGTGCCACCAGCAGAGAATTCGGGGTTTCGGTTGTTTCACACCTCCACTTT CATSREFGVSVVSHLHF . TRBV15 . TRBJ1-6
TGTGCCAGCAGCTTAGTGGAGGGGGCGCACGGCTATGGCTACACCTTC CASSLVEGAHGYGYTF TRBD1 TRBV7-2 . TRBJ1-2
TGTGCCAGCAGCCCCGACAGACTTTACACTGAAGCTTTCTTT CASSPDRLYTEAFF . TRBV5-5 . TRBJ1-1
TGTGCCAGCAGCAAGACATCTCCGGCTAACTATGGCTACACCTTC CASSKTSPANYGYTF . TRBV7-2 . TRBJ1-2
TGTGCCAGCAGCCAAGCTCAGGAAAGCACAGATACGCAGTATTTT CASSQAQESTDTQYF . TRBV4-2 . TRBJ2-3
TGTGCCTGGAGTCCCACAGGGCGAGCTGGGGGCTACACCTTC CAWSPTGRAGGYTF . TRBV30 . TRBJ1-2
TGTGCCAGCAGCCAAGACGGCGGGGGAGCGGGCAATCAGCCCCAGCATTTT CASSQDGGGAGNQPQHF . TRBV4-2 . TRBJ1-5
TGTGCCAGCAGCTTGGGGGAGGCGCGAGGCTACACCTTC CASSLGEARGYTF . TRBV7-9 . TRBJ1-2
TGTGCCAGCAGTGGGGTGGCGGCCAAGTCCTACAATGAGCAGTTCTTC CASSGVAAKSYNEQFF . TRBV25-1 . TRBJ2-1
TGTGCCAGCAGTTACTCGGCGGATCAGCCCCAGCATTTT CASSYSADQPQHF . TRBV6-5 . TRBJ1-5
TGTGCCAGCAGTGCACAGGGGCATTCTAGCAATCAGCCCCAGCATTTT CASSAQGHSSNQPQHF TRBD1 TRBV27 . TRBJ1-5
TGTGCCAGCAGCCCTAGCGGACGGGGCAATGAGCAGTTCTTC CASSPSGRGNEQFF TRBD2 TRBV3-1/TRBV3-2 . TRBJ2-1
TGTGCCAGCAGTTACAGAGGGGGAGACTATGGCTACACCTTC CASSYRGGDYGYTF . TRBV6-6 . TRBJ1-2
TGTGCCAGCAGTGAACGGGGTGGGTATGGCTACACCTTC CASSERGGYGYTF . TRBV6-1 . TRBJ1-2
TGTGCCAGCTCACCAAGTGGGTTCAGGGAGGTGGGCACTGAAGCTTTCTTT CASSPSGFREVGTEAFF . TRBV18 few TRBJ1-1
TGTGCCAGCAGCCCCGGGACAGTCTCCTACGAGCAGTACTTC CASSPGTVSYEQYF TRBD1 TRBV3-1/TRBV3-2 . TRBJ2-7
TGTGCCAGCCGGGATGGGGGCCGGACCGGGGAGCTGTTTTTT CASRDGGRTGELFF . TRBV6-5 . TRBJ2-2
TGTGCCAGCAGTGAAACTTCGGGGACCCAGTACTTC CASSETSGTQYF . TRBV2 . TRBJ2-5
TGTGCCAGTAGTTTGACTAGCTACGACAATGAGCAGTTCTTC CASSLTSYDNEQFF TRBD2 TRBV19 once TRBJ2-1
TGTGCCACCGCAGGGGCCTACGAGCAGTACTTC CATAGAYEQYF . TRBV19 few TRBJ2-7
TGTGCCAGCAACCGGGGGGAATACAATGAGCAGTTCTTC CASNRGEYNEQFF TRBD2 TRBV9 . TRBJ2-1
TGTGCCAGCAGTTCTCGACAGGGCAGTGGAGATACGCAGTATTTT CASSSRQGSGDTQYF TRBD1 TRBV28 . TRBJ2-3
TGTGCCAGCTCCCCCGTGGGAGGAAGAGGGAGCAATCAGCCCCAGCATTTT CASSPVGGRGSNQPQHF . TRBV18 . TRBJ1-5
TGCGCCAGCAGCTTGGGGGGAGGTTGGTCAGATACGCAGTATTTT CASSLGGGWSDTQYF . TRBV5-1 . TRBJ2-3
TGTGCCAGCAGCCCCCCCCGGACAGGGGAAAGTGGTCAGCCCCAGCATTTT CASSPPRTGESGQPQHF TRBD1 TRBV9 . TRBJ1-5